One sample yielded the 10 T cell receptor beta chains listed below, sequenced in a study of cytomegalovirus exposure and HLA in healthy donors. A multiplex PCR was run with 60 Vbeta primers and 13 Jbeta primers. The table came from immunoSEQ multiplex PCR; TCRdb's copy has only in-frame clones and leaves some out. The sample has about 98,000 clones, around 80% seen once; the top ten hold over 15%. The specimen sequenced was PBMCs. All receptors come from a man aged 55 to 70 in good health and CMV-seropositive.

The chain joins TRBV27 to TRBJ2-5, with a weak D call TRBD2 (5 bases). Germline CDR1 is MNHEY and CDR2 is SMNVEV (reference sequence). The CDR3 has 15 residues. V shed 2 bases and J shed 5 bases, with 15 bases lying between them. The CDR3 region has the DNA TGTGCCAGCAGTTTAATTGGGGTACTAGGTGAGACCCAGTACTTC. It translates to CASSLIGVLGETQYF.

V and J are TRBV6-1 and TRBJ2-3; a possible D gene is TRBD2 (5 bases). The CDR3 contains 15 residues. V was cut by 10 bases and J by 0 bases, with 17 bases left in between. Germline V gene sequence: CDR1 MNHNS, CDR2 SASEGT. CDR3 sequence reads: CATQAWRASTDTQYF. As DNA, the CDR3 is TGTGCCACCCAGGCTTGGCGGGCTAGCACAGATACGCAGTATTTT.

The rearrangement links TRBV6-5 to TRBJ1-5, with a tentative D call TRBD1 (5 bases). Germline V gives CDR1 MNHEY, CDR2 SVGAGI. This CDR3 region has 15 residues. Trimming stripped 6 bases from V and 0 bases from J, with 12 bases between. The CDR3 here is CASSQGLNSNQPQHF. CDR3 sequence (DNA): TGTGCCAGCAGCCAGGGACTGAATAGCAATCAGCCCCAGCATTTT.

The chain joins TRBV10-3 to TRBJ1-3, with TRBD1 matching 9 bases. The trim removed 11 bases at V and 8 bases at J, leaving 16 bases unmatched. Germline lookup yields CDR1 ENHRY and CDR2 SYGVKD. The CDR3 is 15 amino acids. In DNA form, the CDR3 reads TGTGCCTCAAAGCTGACAGGGGGTGTAGGCGACACCATATATTTT. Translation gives CASKLTGGVGDTIYF.

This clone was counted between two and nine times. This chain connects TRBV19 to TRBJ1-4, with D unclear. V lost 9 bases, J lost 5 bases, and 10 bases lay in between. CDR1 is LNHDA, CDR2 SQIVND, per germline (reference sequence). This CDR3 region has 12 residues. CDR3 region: CASTRVNEKLFF. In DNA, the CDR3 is TGTGCCAGCACTAGGGTGAATGAAAAACTGTTTTTT.

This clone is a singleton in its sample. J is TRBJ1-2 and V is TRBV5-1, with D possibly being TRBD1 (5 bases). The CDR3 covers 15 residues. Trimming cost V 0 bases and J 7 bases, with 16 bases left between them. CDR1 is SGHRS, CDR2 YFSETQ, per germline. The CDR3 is CASSLEGQGGSGYTF. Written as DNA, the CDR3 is TGCGCCAGCAGCTTGGAAGGTCAGGGCGGTAGTGGCTACACCTTC. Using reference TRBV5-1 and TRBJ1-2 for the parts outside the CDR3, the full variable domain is KAGVTQTPRYLIKTRGQQVTLSCSPISGHRSVSWYQQTPGQGLQFLFEYFSETQRNKGNFPGRFSGRQFSNSRSEMNVSTLELGDSALYLCASSLEGQGGSGYTFGSGTRLTVV.

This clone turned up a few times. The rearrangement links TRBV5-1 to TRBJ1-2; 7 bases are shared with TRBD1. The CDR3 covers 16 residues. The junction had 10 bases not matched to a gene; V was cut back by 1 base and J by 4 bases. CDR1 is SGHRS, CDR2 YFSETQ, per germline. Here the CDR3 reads CASSLTRDRERYGYTF. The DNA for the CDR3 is TGCGCCAGCAGCTTGACCCGAGACAGGGAACGCTATGGCTACACCTTC.

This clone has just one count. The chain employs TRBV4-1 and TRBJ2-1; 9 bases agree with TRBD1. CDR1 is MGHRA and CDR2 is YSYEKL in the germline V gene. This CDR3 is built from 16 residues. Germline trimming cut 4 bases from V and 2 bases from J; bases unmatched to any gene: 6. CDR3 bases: TGCGCCAGCAGCCCAACTGGGACAGGGACCTACAATGAGCAGTTCTTC. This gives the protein CASSPTGTGTYNEQFF.

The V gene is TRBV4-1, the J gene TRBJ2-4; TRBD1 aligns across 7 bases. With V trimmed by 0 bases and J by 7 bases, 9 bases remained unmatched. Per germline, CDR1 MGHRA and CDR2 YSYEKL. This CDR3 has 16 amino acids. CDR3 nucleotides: TGCGCCAGCAGCCAAGAATGGCCAGGGGGATTGAACATTCAGTACTTC. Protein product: CASSQEWPGGLNIQYF.

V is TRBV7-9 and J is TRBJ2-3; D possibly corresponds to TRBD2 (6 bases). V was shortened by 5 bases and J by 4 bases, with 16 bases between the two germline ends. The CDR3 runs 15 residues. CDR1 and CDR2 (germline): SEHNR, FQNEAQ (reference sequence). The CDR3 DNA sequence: TGTGCCAGCAGCCCGAAGACTAGTTATCCAGATACGCAGTATTTT. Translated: CASSPKTSYPDTQYF.